The 31 T cell receptor beta chains listed next were all sequenced from one sample in a study of blood T cell repertoires in COVID-19. Repertoires were generated with immunoSEQ multiplex PCR, while TCRdb's copy carries only in-frame clones and drops some. The repertoire holds 130,000 to 150,000 clones, with roughly 90% as singletons. Material: PBMCs or T cells enriched from blood (not recorded which). The receptors were sampled from a woman between 25 and 40 years old with acute COVID-19.

The chain recombines TRBV3-1 (or the pseudogene TRBV3-2) with TRBJ1-5, with no clear D. CDR3 size: 13 residues. Per germline, CDR1 LGHDT and CDR2 YNNKEL (reference sequence). V was pared by 0 bases and J by 9 bases, with 9 bases between. CDR3 bases: TGTGCCAGCAGCCAAGATCTATTCGGGCCCCAGCATTTT. Translated, it gives CASSQDLFGPQHF.

V and J are TRBV7-6 and TRBJ1-4; maybe TRBD1 (6 bases). The length of the CDR3 is 17 residues. CDR1 SGHVS and CDR2 FNYEAQ come from the germline V gene. Trimming took 5 bases from V and 5 from J, leaving 21 bases between them. The DNA of the CDR3 is TGTGCCAGCAGCCCACAACGTGGGGCAGGGGAGAATGAAAAACTGTTTTTT. This codes for CASSPQRGAGENEKLFF.

The chain recombines TRBV9 with TRBJ1-2; D unresolved. The CDR3 sequence is 14 residues long. V was clipped by 3 bases and J by 8 bases, with 17 bases between them. Germline V gene sequence: CDR1 SGDLS, CDR2 YYNGEE. The CDR3 loop reads CASSAMALTGGYTF. As DNA, the CDR3 is TGTGCCAGCAGCGCCATGGCCCTGACTGGGGGCTACACCTTC.

This chain uses TRBV3-1 (or the pseudogene TRBV3-2) with TRBJ1-6; D remains ambiguous. The CDR3 has 14 amino acids. CDR1 is LGHDT and CDR2 is YNNKEL in the germline V gene (reference sequence). V was cut by 2 bases and J by 8 bases, with 10 bases left in between. DNA of the CDR3: TGTGCCAGCAGCCAACCGGCGGTAGATTCACCCCTCCACTTT. Translated: CASSQPAVDSPLHF.

The chain couples TRBV3-1 (or the pseudogene TRBV3-2) to TRBJ1-2, with TRBD1 matching 9 bases. After removal of 4 bases from V and 1 base from J, the junction contained 4 bases not matched to a gene. The CDR3 is 15 residues long. Germline V gene data show CDR1 as LGHDT and CDR2 as YNNKEL (reference sequence). The CDR3 spells CASSPRDRVNYGYTF. The CDR3 DNA follows: TGTGCCAGCAGCCCCCGGGACAGGGTTAACTATGGCTACACCTTC.

CDR3 nucleotide sequence: TGTGCCAGCAGCCACGAAACAGGGGGCGGAGTGAAACTGTTTTTT. Its translation: CASSHETGGGVKLFF. The chain carries TRBV16 and TRBJ1-4, with 9 positions matching TRBD1. V was pared by 3 bases and J by 11 bases, with 10 bases of the junction left unmatched. The germline CDR1 and CDR2 sequences are KGHSY and FQNENV. The CDR3 has 15 residues.

This clone was seen a single time. The chain links TRBV25-1 to TRBJ2-7; TRBD1 matches at 9 bases. Trimming took 6 bases from V and 3 from J; bases not matched to a gene: 9. The CDR3 runs 15 residues. The germline CDR1 and CDR2 sequences are MGHDK and SYGVNS. This CDR3 reads CASSQPGQGLYEQYF. CDR3 coding DNA: TGTGCCAGCAGCCAACCGGGACAGGGTCTCTACGAGCAGTACTTC.

This clone was observed a handful of times. The chain couples TRBV19 to TRBJ2-2; D call uncertain. Germline V lookup: CDR1 LNHDA, CDR2 SQIVND (reference sequence). V was shortened by 9 bases and J by 6 bases, with 11 bases between the two germline ends. This CDR3 contains 12 residues. The CDR3 DNA follows: TGTGCCAGCGGTGCGGTCGCCGGGGAGCTGTTTTTT. Its translation: CASGAVAGELFF.

The rearrangement uses TRBV10-3 and TRBJ2-7; 11 nucleotides line up with TRBD2. There are 15 residues in the CDR3. Germline loops: CDR1 ENHRY, CDR2 SYGVKD. The V gene end was trimmed by 4 bases and the J gene end by 2 bases; junction bases not matched to a gene: 4. As DNA, the CDR3 is TGTGCCATCAGTGTGGGACTAGCGGAGACCTACGAGCAGTACTTC. Protein product: CAISVGLAETYEQYF.

V gene TRBV7-9 combines with J gene TRBJ2-3; tentatively, D is TRBD2 (6 bases). CDR3 size: 12 residues. Germline CDR1 reads SEHNR; CDR2 reads FQNEAQ (reference sequence). The V end was cut by 4 bases, the J end by 8 bases, with 10 bases between. CDR3 sequence reads: CASSSGGRTQYF. The CDR3 DNA follows: TGTGCCAGCAGCTCCGGGGGTCGTACGCAGTATTTT. The entire variable domain, with the rest obtained from reference TRBV7-9 and TRBJ2-3, is as follows: DTGVSQNPRHKITKRGQNVTFRCDPISEHNRLYWYRQTLGQGPEFLTYFQNEAQLEKSRLLSDRFSAERPKGSFSTLEIQRTEQGDSAMYLCASSSGGRTQYFGPGTRLTVL.

V gene TRBV27 combines with J gene TRBJ1-2; no definite D call. V lost 0 bases and J lost 2, with 7 bases in between. CDR3 length: 14 residues. Germline V gene sequence: CDR1 MNHEY, CDR2 SMNVEV (reference sequence). CDR3 DNA sequence: TGTGCCAGCAGTTTATCGATGGAGAACTATGGCTACACCTTC. Translation: CASSLSMENYGYTF.

The gene calls are TRBV5-1 and TRBJ2-5, with D possibly TRBD1 on 5 matching bases. V was shortened by 0 bases and J by 4 bases, with 13 bases between the two germline ends. This CDR3 is 15 amino acids long. CDR1 SGHRS and CDR2 YFSETQ come from the germline V gene. The CDR3 coding sequence is TGCGCCAGCAGCTTGGTTTCAGGGCAGGGAGAGACCCAGTACTTC. Translating it yields CASSLVSGQGETQYF.

This chain joins TRBV5-1 and TRBJ1-5, with TRBD1 matching over 8 bases. The length of the CDR3 is 15 residues. Germline V gene sequence: CDR1 SGHRS, CDR2 YFSETQ. Trimming cost V 3 bases and J 4 bases; bases outside gene matches: 6. The CDR3 DNA is TGCGCCAGCAGCTCCGGGACAGGCCTGAATCAGCCCCAGCATTTT. This translates into CASSSGTGLNQPQHF.

This rearrangement joins TRBV7-9 to TRBJ2-2, with TRBD1 matching over 9 bases. Germline V gives CDR1 SEHNR, CDR2 FQNEAQ (reference sequence). V dropped 5 bases and J dropped 5; count of bases not matched to a gene: 9. The CDR3 extends over 16 amino acids. The CDR3 region is CASSLQYRGQTGELFF. The CDR3 nucleotides are TGTGCCAGCAGCCTACAGTACAGGGGGCAGACCGGGGAGCTGTTTTTT.

This rearrangement joins TRBV5-1 to TRBJ1-4, with 10 positions matching TRBD1. Germline CDR1 reads SGHRS; CDR2 reads YFSETQ. The CDR3 covers 14 residues. Germline trimming cut 3 bases from V and 7 bases from J; bases unmatched to any gene: 3. CDR3 DNA: TGCGCCAGCAGCTCGGGACAGGGGATTGAAAAACTGTTTTTT. It is translated as CASSSGQGIEKLFF.

The chain uses TRBV5-1 and TRBJ1-1; TRBD1 is a possible D gene (5 bases). Trimming removed 6 bases from V and 3 bases from J, with 15 bases in between. This CDR3 region has 14 residues. CDR1 and CDR2 (germline): SGHRS, YFSETQ. The CDR3: CASTRRGMDTEAFF. The CDR3 bases are TGCGCCAGCACCCGAAGGGGTATGGACACTGAAGCTTTCTTT.

The rearrangement joins TRBV11-1 to TRBJ2-1; D remains ambiguous. Germline CDR1 is SGHAT and CDR2 is FQDESV (reference sequence). V was clipped by 6 bases and J by 0 bases, with 9 bases between them. CDR3 length: 14 residues. DNA for the CDR3: TGTGCCAGCAGTAGCATTAGCTCCTACAATGAGCAGTTCTTC. Translating gives CASSSISSYNEQFF.

This clone has only one observation. This chain links TRBV11-2 with TRBJ2-7, with D possibly being TRBD1 (6 bases). In germline, CDR1 is SGHAT, CDR2 FQNNGV. Trimming left V 3 bases short and J 3 bases short, with 15 bases between. CDR3 length: 15 residues. In nucleotides, the CDR3 is TGTGCCAGCAGCTTCGGGGCAGGGGAATTCTACGAGCAGTACTTC. Its translation is CASSFGAGEFYEQYF.

A single count supports this clone. The chain has TRBV27 and TRBJ2-7, with a weak D call TRBD1 (7 bases). The CDR3 length is 16 residues. Germline-derived CDR1 and CDR2 are MNHEY and SMNVEV (reference sequence). V was trimmed by 0 bases and J by 3 bases, leaving 15 bases between them. CDR3 amino acids: CASSLSSEGAHYEQYF. Written as DNA, the CDR3 is TGTGCCAGCAGTTTATCGTCGGAGGGGGCGCACTACGAGCAGTACTTC.

This clone turned up a few times. The genes are TRBV9 and TRBJ2-4; 7 bases are a match to TRBD2. The CDR3 runs 14 residues. V dropped 1 base and J dropped 15; count of bases not matched to a gene: 13. Germline lookup yields CDR1 SGDLS and CDR2 YYNGEE. CDR3 sequence reads: CASSVSGGGVPAYF. CDR3 bases: TGTGCCAGCAGCGTATCGGGGGGAGGGGTCCCTGCGTACTTC.

This chain uses TRBV14 with TRBJ2-1, with unresolved D. Germline V gene data show CDR1 as SGHDN and CDR2 as FVKESK. The CDR3 sequence is 14 residues long. Trimming stripped 1 base from V and 1 base from J, with 5 bases between. The CDR3 is CASSQAGSYNEQFF. CDR3 bases: TGTGCCAGCAGCCAAGCCGGGTCCTACAATGAGCAGTTCTTC.

The rearrangement uses TRBV6-2 or TRBV6-3 and TRBJ2-5; TRBD1 agrees at 7 bases. Trimming at V came to 0 bases and at J to 11 bases, leaving 3 bases not matched to a gene. Germline CDR1 and CDR2: MNHEY and SVGEGT. The CDR3 loop spans 12 amino acids. The CDR3 DNA reads TGTGCCAGCAGTTACTCGGGGACAGTACAGTACTTC. This gives the protein CASSYSGTVQYF.

CDR3 protein: CASSLPGASPDTQYF. In nucleotides, the CDR3 is TGTGCCAGCAGCTTACCGGGAGCTTCACCAGATACGCAGTATTTT. V gene TRBV7-8 combines with J gene TRBJ2-3; possible D gene TRBD2, 6 bases. Between the trimmed V and J ends, which lost 2 bases and 4 bases, there was a span of 13 bases. Germline CDR1 reads SGHVS; CDR2 reads FQNEAQ. The CDR3 is made up of 15 amino acids.

The rearrangement links TRBV28 to TRBJ1-5; 12 nucleotides agree with TRBD1. The CDR3 sequence is 15 residues long. Per germline, CDR1 MDHEN and CDR2 SYDVKM. V was clipped by 3 bases and J by 5 bases; unmatched bases: 2. CDR3 sequence (DNA): TGTGCCAGCAGTTTGGGGACAGGGGGCGATCAGCCCCAGCATTTT. Its protein is CASSLGTGGDQPQHF.

This sequence joins TRBV7-9 and TRBJ2-6, with D perhaps matching TRBD2 (6 bases). This CDR3 region has 16 residues. Germline values: CDR1 SEHNR, CDR2 FQNEAQ (reference sequence). CDR3 region: CAALEGIEAGANVLTF. CDR3 nucleotides: TGTGCTGCTCTGGAGGGTATAGAGGCTGGGGCCAACGTCCTGACTTTC.

V usage is TRBV27 and J usage is TRBJ1-4; D unresolved. CDR1 is MNHEY, CDR2 SMNVEV, per germline (reference sequence). The CDR3 length is 16 residues. Trimming cost V 6 bases and J 0 bases, with 14 bases left between them. The CDR3 region has the DNA TGTGCCAGCAGCATGGCCAGGCCTGCAACTAATGAAAAACTGTTTTTT. It is translated as CASSMARPATNEKLFF.

This rearrangement joins TRBV28 to TRBJ1-1, with D unclear. The V end was cut by 7 bases, the J end by 1 base, with 13 bases between. Germline CDR1 is MDHEN and CDR2 is SYDVKM. The CDR3 extends over 14 amino acids. The CDR3 DNA reads as TGTGCCAGCACCCCGGCGGGAGGGAACACTGAAGCTTTCTTT. Its translation is CASTPAGGNTEAFF.

The gene calls are TRBV30 and TRBJ1-5, with D perhaps matching TRBD1 (5 bases). Between the trimmed V and J ends, which lost 1 base and 7 bases, there was a span of 14 bases. CDR3 length: 14 amino acids. CDR1 is GTSNPN and CDR2 is SVGIG in the germline V gene (reference sequence). The DNA of the CDR3 is TGTGCCTGGAGTGCGGGCATTGGGGCCCAGCCCCAGCATTTT. Protein sequence: CAWSAGIGAQPQHF.

V gene TRBV5-1 combines with J gene TRBJ2-7; 7 nucleotides align to TRBD1. Trimming removed 0 bases from V and 3 bases from J; junction bases left unmatched: 0. CDR3 length: 13 residues. Germline V gives CDR1 SGHRS, CDR2 YFSETQ. CDR3 coding DNA: TGCGCCAGCAGCTTGGACAGGGGCTACGAGCAGTACTTC. It yields the protein CASSLDRGYEQYF.

The chain carries TRBV2 and TRBJ2-2; the match to TRBD2 covers 7 bases. Looked up from germline, CDR1 is SNHLY and CDR2 is FYNNEI. The CDR3 is 16 residues long. V trimming: 9 bases; J trimming: 7 bases; junction bases outside the gene matches: 17. CDR3 residues: CASRPGPGLEGGELFF. The CDR3 coding sequence is TGTGCCAGTCGACCGGGCCCAGGACTAGAGGGCGGGGAGCTGTTTTTT.

The chain uses TRBV10-3 and TRBJ2-2; TRBD1 aligns across 8 bases. V lost 7 bases, J lost 4 bases, and 14 bases stayed unmatched. The germline gives CDR1 ENHRY, CDR2 SYGVKD. The CDR3 has 17 amino acids. CDR3 coding DNA: TGTGCCATCAACCATAGGCAGGGGGCGCGTGGCACCGGGGAGCTGTTTTTT. Residues: CAINHRQGARGTGELFF.